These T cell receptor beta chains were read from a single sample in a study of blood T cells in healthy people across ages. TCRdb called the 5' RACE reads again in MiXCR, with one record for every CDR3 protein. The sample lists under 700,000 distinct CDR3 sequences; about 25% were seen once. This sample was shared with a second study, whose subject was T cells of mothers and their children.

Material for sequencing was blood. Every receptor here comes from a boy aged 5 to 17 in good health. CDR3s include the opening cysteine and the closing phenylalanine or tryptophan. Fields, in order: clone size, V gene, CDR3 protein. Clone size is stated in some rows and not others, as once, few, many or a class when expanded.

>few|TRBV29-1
CSVAAGERSPLHF
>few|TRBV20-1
CSARDIWGAAGDNEQFF
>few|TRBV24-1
CATSEITGELFF
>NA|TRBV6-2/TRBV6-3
CASWGQEETQYF
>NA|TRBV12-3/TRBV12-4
CASSSPPGTQYF
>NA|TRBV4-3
CASSQDFGEAFF
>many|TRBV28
CASRTKQGSKNIQYF
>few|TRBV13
CASSKENIQYF
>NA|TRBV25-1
CASSGTNRGRGYSSEKLFF
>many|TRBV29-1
CSVDVASTDTQYF
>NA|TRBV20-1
CSPSFGANPEQFF
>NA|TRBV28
CAGSLFGAFYYGYTF
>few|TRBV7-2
CASSPHPLAGGRNEQFF
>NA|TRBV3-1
CASSQVLGANVLTF
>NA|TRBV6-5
CASSYSTGRGDSGNTIYF
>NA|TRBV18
CASSPGTGRYEKLFF
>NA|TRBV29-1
CSVEKTGAISYEQYF